This entry lists 5 T cell receptor beta chains sequenced from one sample in a study of CXCR3-negative and CXCR3-positive naive CD8 T cells. General study points: TRB CDR3 hydrophobicity was greater in CXCR3-positive naive cells than in CXCR3-negative naive cells.

Their antigens remain unidentified. The TRB cDNA libraries were prepared by 5' RACE with UMI labels. TCRdb re-called the 5' RACE reads; one entry per CDR3 protein, DNA not given. There are thousands of distinct CDR3 sequences in the sample, with 1.5% to 2% held by the top ten. Sequenced: naive CXCR3+ CD8+ T cells from blood. As to subset: CD45RO-CCR7+CD27+CD95- naive CD8+ T cells expressing CXCR3 (TNR3+). The receptors derive from a human donor in good health. Some clones in this sample may be carry-over from other donors' samples.

Its frequency marks this clonotype as medium-sized. The chain uses TRBV5-1 and TRBJ2-1; the TCRdb D gene call, TRBD2, has no DNA to confirm it. From germline, CDR1 is SGHRS and CDR2 YFSETQ. This CDR3 contains 15 residues. The CDR3 spells CASSRGTSEYNEQFF.

V is TRBV5-1 and J is TRBJ2-7. Germline CDR1 reads SGHRS; CDR2 reads YFSETQ. The CDR3 is 15 residues long. The CDR3: CASTDDWAPSYEQHF.

The chain recombines TRBV7-9 with TRBJ1-1; lacking DNA, the TRBD1 call made by TCRdb goes unchecked. Germline values: CDR1 SEHNR, CDR2 FQNEAQ (reference sequence). The CDR3 is 15 amino acids. CDR3 loop: CASSLAGTGGGEAFF. The variable domain in full, completed from reference TRBV7-9 and TRBJ1-1, reads DTGVSQNPRHKITKRGQNVTFRCDPISEHNRLYWYRQTLGQGPEFLTYFQNEAQLEKSRLLSDRFSAERPKGSFSTLEIQRTEQGDSAMYLCASSLAGTGGGEAFFGQGTRLTVV.

The chain recombines TRBV21-1 with TRBJ2-5. TRBV21-1 is a known pseudogene. This CDR3 has 13 residues. This CDR3 is CASSKQDGETQYF.

The CDR3 spells CASSFPQGLAGVPSEQFF. The chain couples TRBV12-3 or TRBV12-4 to TRBJ2-1; the D call from TCRdb, TRBD2, cannot be confirmed without DNA. The CDR3 extends over 18 amino acids.